This entry describes one T cell receptor beta chain. The antigen remains undetermined. Germline lookup yields CDR1 MDHEN and CDR2 SYDVKM. CDR3 length: 13 residues. V dropped 8 bases and J dropped 3 bases, with 13 bases sitting between them. These data are taken from a study of beta chain features in type 1 diabetes. Study as a whole: All samples together contributed around 100,000,000 sorted cells for examination.

Study outcomes and limitations: Type 1 diabetes patients had TCRB CDR3s that were shorter (moderately but significantly so) in all four CD4+ subsets. Patients showed naive, central memory and Treg TCRB repertoires that appeared more similar than those of healthy donors.

Expressed TCRB transcripts were sequenced, since all the RNA that had been isolated was reverse transcribed. Naive, central memory and regulatory T cell samples yielded around 3.3 million reads on average. Clones were sequenced by immunoSEQ multiplex PCR, and TCRdb holds only the in-frame ones, with some missing. There are 630,000 or so clones in the sample; around an eighth occur only once, and roughly 0.04% lies in the top ten. Each of the sorted populations had a purity greater than 95%. The chain uses TRBV28 and TRBJ1-1; TRBD1 is a possible D gene (6 bases). This receptor was taken from a man in his late teens or twenties with type 1 diabetes. The specimen was naive CD4+ T cells from blood. The CDR3 DNA is TGTGCCAGCTTAGTGGCAGGGGACACTGAAGCTTTCTTT. It yields the protein CASLVAGDTEAFF.